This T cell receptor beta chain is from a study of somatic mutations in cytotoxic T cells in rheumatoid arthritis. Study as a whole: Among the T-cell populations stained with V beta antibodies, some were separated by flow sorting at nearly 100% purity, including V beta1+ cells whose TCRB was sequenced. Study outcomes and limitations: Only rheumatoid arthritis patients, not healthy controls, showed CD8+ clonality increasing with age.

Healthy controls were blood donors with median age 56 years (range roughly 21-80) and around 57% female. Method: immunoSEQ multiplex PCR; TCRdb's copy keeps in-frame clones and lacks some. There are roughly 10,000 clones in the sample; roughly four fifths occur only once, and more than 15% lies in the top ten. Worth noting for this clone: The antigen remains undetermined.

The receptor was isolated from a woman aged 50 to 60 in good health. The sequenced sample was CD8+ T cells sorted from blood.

CDR3 DNA sequence: TGTGCGGCCGGGACAGGGGTTAATGACGAGCAGTACTTC. It is translated as CAAGTGVNDEQYF. The chain employs TRBV10-3 and TRBJ2-7, with 10 bases identical to TRBD1. The CDR3 runs to 13 residues. Germline CDR1 reads ENHRY; CDR2 reads SYGVKD.